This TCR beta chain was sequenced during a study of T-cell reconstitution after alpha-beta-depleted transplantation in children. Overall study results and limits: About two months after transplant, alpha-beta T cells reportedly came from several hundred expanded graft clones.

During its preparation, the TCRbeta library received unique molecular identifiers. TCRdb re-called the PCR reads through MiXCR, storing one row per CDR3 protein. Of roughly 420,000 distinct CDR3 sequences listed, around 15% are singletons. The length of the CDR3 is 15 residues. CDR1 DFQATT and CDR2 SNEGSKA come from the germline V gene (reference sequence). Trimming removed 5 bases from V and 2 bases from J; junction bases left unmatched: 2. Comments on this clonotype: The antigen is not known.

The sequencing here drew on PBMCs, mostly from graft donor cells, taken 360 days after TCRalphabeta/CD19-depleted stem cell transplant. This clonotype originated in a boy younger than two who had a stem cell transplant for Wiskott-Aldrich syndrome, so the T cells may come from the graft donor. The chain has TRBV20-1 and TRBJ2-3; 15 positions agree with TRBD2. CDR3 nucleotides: TGCAGTGCTTGGACTAGCGGGGGGGCCACAGATACGCAGTATTTT. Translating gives CSAWTSGGATDTQYF.